The rows below give T cell receptor beta chains drawn from one sample of a study of blood T cell repertoires in COVID-19. Clones were read by immunoSEQ multiplex PCR, and TCRdb kept only the in-frame ones, dropping some. The table lists some 110,000 clones, approximately 90% of them singletons. Sequencing was done on a sample of peripheral blood. These receptors originate from a human donor in a cohort sampled during active COVID-19. The CDR3 runs from the conserved cysteine through the conserved F or W. Each record gives: clone size, J gene, V gene, CDR3 protein. The size field is filled for only some rows; it gives once, few, many or a size class.

>.|TRBJ2-3|TRBV5-1
CASFRGGTDTQYF
>.|TRBJ2-7|TRBV18
CASSPGGQGAYEQYF
>once|TRBJ2-1|TRBV6-5
CASIAGTSYNEQFF
>once|TRBJ1-4|TRBV27
CASSRSTGGASNEKLFF
>once|TRBJ2-5|TRBV7-2
CASSIRQGLGGETQYF
>.|TRBJ1-1|TRBV7-6
CASTSTGLMNTEAFF
>few|TRBJ2-2|TRBV3-1/TRBV3-2
CASSPPGTSGTGELFF
>.|TRBJ1-2|TRBV7-2
CASSYTRGRNYGYTF
>.|TRBJ2-3|TRBV24-1
CATRPTGKSDTQYF
>.|TRBJ1-4|TRBV18
CASSPPILGTGTRNEKLFF